This section outlines one T cell receptor (beta chain) sequence together with its context. The antigen remains unidentified. The source of the sample is a study of shared clonotypes between healthy human individuals. Study-wide findings and caveats: The rarefaction results pointed to incomplete sorted-subset sequencing despite large depth. Richness estimates generally favored naive over memory subsets.

From germline, CDR1 is SNHLY and CDR2 FYNNEI. The CDR3 contains 16 residues. V lost 8 bases, J lost 3 bases, and 22 bases lay in between. Naive CD8 cells comprised CD45RO-negative, CCR7-positively selected cells, excluding terminally differentiated effector memory CD45RA+ cells. Measured with immunoSEQ multiplex PCR; TCRdb has only the in-frame clones, and not every one. The table has about 2.2 million clones, about 92% seen once. The source of this sequence is a man in his late teens or twenties in good health. Some clones in this sample may be carry-over from other donors' samples. The chain employs TRBV2 and TRBJ1-1; maybe TRBD1 (6 bases). Sequencing input: naive CD8+ T cells from PBMCs. The CDR3 reads CASLPKFGQFYTEAFF. CDR3 nucleotide sequence: TGTGCCAGCCTGCCAAAATTTGGACAGTTTTACACTGAAGCTTTCTTT.